The subject of this entry is one T cell receptor beta chain. Its antigen is unknown. The primer mix had 60 Vbeta and 13 Jbeta primers. Sequencing was performed with immunoSEQ multiplex PCR; in TCRdb, only in-frame clones are kept and a portion is missing. There are 120,000 or so clones in the sample; about 73% occur only once, and 1% to 1.5% lies in the top ten. The data originate from a study of cytomegalovirus exposure and HLA in healthy donors. Findings and caveats of the study: Association of a missense DCLRE1C variant with TCR beta V- and J-gene trimming was reported in a later analysis. The study had only CMV serostatus as immune exposure information.

Trimming removed 4 bases from V and 6 bases from J, with 14 bases in between. This CDR3 has 14 amino acids. Germline V gene sequence: CDR1 SEHNR, CDR2 FQNEAQ (reference sequence). The chain carries TRBV7-9 and TRBJ2-3, with D tentatively TRBD2 (6 bases). The clonotype originates from a woman in her 30s in good health and CMV-seronegative. Sequences were obtained from PBMCs. The CDR3 loop is CASSSPGEADTQYF. The CDR3 DNA is TGTGCCAGCAGCTCTCCGGGGGAGGCGGATACGCAGTATTTT.